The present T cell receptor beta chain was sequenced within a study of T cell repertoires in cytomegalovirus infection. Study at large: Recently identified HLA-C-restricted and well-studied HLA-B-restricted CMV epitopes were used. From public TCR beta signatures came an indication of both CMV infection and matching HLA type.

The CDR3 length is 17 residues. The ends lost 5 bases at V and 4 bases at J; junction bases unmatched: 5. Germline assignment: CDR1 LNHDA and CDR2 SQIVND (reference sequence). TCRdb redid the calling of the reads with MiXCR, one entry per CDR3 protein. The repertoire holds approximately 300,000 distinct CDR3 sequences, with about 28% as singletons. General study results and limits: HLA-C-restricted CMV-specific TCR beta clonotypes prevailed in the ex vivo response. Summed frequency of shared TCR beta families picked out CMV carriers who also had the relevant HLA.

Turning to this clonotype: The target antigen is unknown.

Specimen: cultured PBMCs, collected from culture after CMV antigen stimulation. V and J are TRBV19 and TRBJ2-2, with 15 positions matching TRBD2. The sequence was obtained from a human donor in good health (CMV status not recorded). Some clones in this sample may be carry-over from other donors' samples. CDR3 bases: TGTGCCAGTAGTTCGGGACTAGCGGGAGGAGGCACCGGGGAGCTGTTTTTT. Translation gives CASSSGLAGGGTGELFF.